A single sample gave rise to the 4 T cell receptor beta chains below, sequenced in a study of T-cell reconstitution after alpha-beta-depleted transplantation in children. Preparation of the TCRbeta library was carried out with unique molecular identifiers. In TCRdb, the PCR reads were re-called with MiXCR into one record per CDR3 protein. This repertoire shows around 960,000 distinct CDR3 sequences, roughly 29% found once; its top ten account for roughly 30%. The sample in question was PBMCs, mostly from graft donor cells, obtained 360 days after TCRalphabeta/CD19-depleted stem cell transplant. All receptors come from a boy in the first two years of life who had a stem cell transplant for SCID, so the T cells may come from the graft donor.

This clonotype came up a few times. This chain uses TRBV4-1 with TRBJ1-1, with 7 bases identical to TRBD1. J lost 0 bases, V lost 2 bases, and 3 bases had no gene match. CDR1 is MGHRA, CDR2 YSYEKL, per germline. The CDR3 has 15 residues. The CDR3 DNA reads as TGCGCCAGCAGCCAAAAGACAGGGATGAACACTGAAGCTTTCTTT. This sequence encodes CASSQKTGMNTEAFF.

The J gene is TRBJ2-1, the V gene TRBV4-1; 8 bases align to TRBD2. The CDR3 runs 16 residues. Germline CDR1 reads MGHRA; CDR2 reads YSYEKL. The J segment lost 0 bases and the V segment lost 4 bases, leaving 5 bases of the junction unmatched. The CDR3 DNA sequence: TGCGCCAGCAGCCCTACACTAGCGGACTCCTACAATGAGCAGTTCTTC. It is translated as CASSPTLADSYNEQFF.

The V and J genes are TRBV29-1 and TRBJ2-7, with D tentatively TRBD2 (6 bases). V dropped 4 bases and J dropped 4 bases, with 17 bases sitting between them. CDR3 length equals 14 residues. Germline V gives CDR1 SQVTM, CDR2 ANQGSEA. The CDR3 is CSVVGGEVRYEQYF. CDR3 DNA: TGCAGCGTTGTAGGTGGGGAGGTGAGATACGAGCAGTACTTC.

The chain employs TRBV10-3 and TRBJ2-3; weak D call: TRBD2 (7 bases). The V and J ends lost 3 bases and 6 bases respectively, with 13 bases between them. Germline-derived CDR1 and CDR2 are ENHRY and SYGVKD. CDR3 length equals 14 residues. The CDR3 DNA is TGTGCCATCAGTGATCGCGGGGGCGGGGATACGCAGTATTTT. Protein product: CAISDRGGGDTQYF.